The 25 T cell receptor beta chains in this list originate from one sample, sequenced in a study of naive and memory T cell subsets. Both TRBC1 and TRBC2 were covered by a beta constant-region primer of two equimolar oligonucleotides. The ligated cDNA underwent four PCR rounds using SP2 and nested alpha and beta constant-region primers. Via MiXCR, TCRdb re-called the UMI-ligation and nested PCR reads, giving one row per CDR3 protein. This table holds 140,000 to 150,000 distinct CDR3 sequences, 22% found once. General observations from the study: Naive repertoires, especially CD8, held a few larger clonotypes, possibly memory cells re-expressing CD45RA.

No cognate antigen is known for these TCRs. The sequencing sample was made of naive CD4+ T cells from blood. All receptors derive from a human donor in good health.

CDR3 amino acids: CASSTDRFNQPQHF. CDR3 nucleotide sequence: TGTGCCAGCAGCACCGACAGGTTCAATCAGCCCCAGCATTTT. The gene calls are TRBV6-1 and TRBJ1-5; TRBD1 might be the D (6 bases). The CDR3 loop spans 14 amino acids. CDR1 MNHNS and CDR2 SASEGT come from the germline V gene. V was clipped by 6 bases and J by 3 bases, with 12 bases between them.

This chain joins TRBV6-2 or TRBV6-3 and TRBJ2-2; either TRBD1 or TRBD2 may supply D (6 bases each). The germline gives CDR1 MNHEY, CDR2 SVGEGT. Between the trimmed V and J ends, which lost 5 bases and 2 bases, there was a span of 15 bases. The length of the CDR3 is 16 residues. DNA for the CDR3: TGTGCCAGCAGTCTGGGGGGCCCTGGAAACACCGGGGAGCTGTTTTTT. This gives the protein CASSLGGPGNTGELFF.

This clonotype was counted many times. The chain combines TRBV5-1 with TRBJ2-2; tentatively, D is TRBD1 or TRBD2 (5 bases each). CDR1 is SGHRS, CDR2 YFSETQ, per germline. Trimming removed 2 bases at V and 5 bases at J, with 7 bases between. The CDR3 runs to 13 residues. CDR3 amino acids: CASSFRETGELFF. DNA for the CDR3: TGCGCCAGCAGCTTCAGGGAGACCGGGGAGCTGTTTTTT.

This clonotype came up a few times. The chain joins TRBV7-9 to TRBJ2-7; possibly TRBD1 or TRBD2 for D (5 bases each). CDR1 is SEHNR, CDR2 FQNEAQ, per germline (reference sequence). CDR3 length: 14 amino acids. Trimming pared 5 bases from V and 0 bases from J, leaving 11 bases between. This CDR3 reads CASSGGRFSYEQYF. In nucleotides, the CDR3 is TGTGCCAGCAGCGGGGGACGGTTCTCCTACGAGCAGTACTTC.

This clonotype was seen ten or more times. The genes are TRBV29-1 and TRBJ2-5; 7 positions match TRBD1. The CDR3 contains 15 residues. Germline assignment: CDR1 SQVTM and CDR2 ANQGSEA. V lost 7 bases, J lost 2 bases, and 13 bases stayed unmatched. CDR3 bases: TGCAGCGGTGCACAGGGGCGCGTTAAACAAGAGACCCAGTACTTC. The encoded protein is CSGAQGRVKQETQYF.

The chain joins TRBV20-1 to TRBJ1-5; 7 positions match TRBD1. This CDR3 is 17 amino acids long. Germline-derived CDR1 and CDR2 are DFQATT and SNEGSKA (reference sequence). Germline trimming cut 0 bases from V and 0 bases from J; bases unmatched to any gene: 8. The CDR3, as DNA: TGCAGTGCTAGAGACCCTAGGGGGCCCTATAGCAATCAGCCCCAGCATTTT. Translated: CSARDPRGPYSNQPQHF.

In this sample, this clonotype turned up many times. V is TRBV10-3 and J is TRBJ2-7; the D gene is possibly TRBD1 (5 bases). CDR3 size: 13 residues. The germline V gene encodes CDR1 ENHRY and CDR2 SYGVKD. Trimming took off 7 bases at V and 9 bases at J, with 19 bases between the two ends. CDR3 nucleotide sequence: TGTGCCATCAAAGAGACAGCCATTACTTGGCAGTACTTC. Translated, it gives CAIKETAITWQYF.

V usage is TRBV6-1 and J usage is TRBJ2-3; D unresolved. The CDR3 runs to 13 residues. Germline lookup yields CDR1 MNHNS and CDR2 SASEGT. V was shortened by 7 bases and J by 3 bases, with 11 bases between the two germline ends. The CDR3 coding sequence is TGTGCCAGCACTCAGGATAATACAGATACGCAGTATTTT. Protein product: CASTQDNTDTQYF.

This clonotype occurred a few times. The chain recombines TRBV20-1 with TRBJ2-7; D not resolved. In germline, CDR1 is DFQATT, CDR2 SNEGSKA (reference sequence). The CDR3 spans 11 residues. The V gene lost 3 bases and the J gene lost 5 bases, with 8 bases spanning the gap. In DNA form, the CDR3 reads TGCAGTGCTAGTCATCACGACGAGCAGTACTTC. Its protein is CSASHHDEQYF.

At least ten counts were recorded for this clonotype. The chain combines TRBV20-1 with TRBJ1-1; unclear D gene. This CDR3 comprises 13 residues. V lost 8 bases and J lost 7, with 20 bases in between. Germline V gene data show CDR1 as DFQATT and CDR2 as SNEGSKA (reference sequence). The chain's CDR3 is CSLEGPMMSEAFF. CDR3 bases: TGCAGTCTTGAAGGACCCATGATGAGTGAAGCTTTCTTT.

The chain links TRBV5-4 to TRBJ1-2; possibly TRBD1 for D (5 bases). In germline, CDR1 is SGHNT, CDR2 YYREEE (reference sequence). Trimming removed 4 bases at V and 6 bases at J, with 13 bases between. The CDR3 totals 13 residues. The CDR3 DNA reads as TGTGCCAGCAGCATTGGGACCAGGGATGGCTACACCTTC. Protein: CASSIGTRDGYTF.

J is TRBJ2-1 and V is TRBV27, with 8 bases that match TRBD2. The J segment lost 9 bases and the V segment lost 3 bases, leaving 7 bases of the junction unmatched. This CDR3 is 14 amino acids long. Germline V gives CDR1 MNHEY, CDR2 SMNVEV (reference sequence). The CDR3 DNA sequence: TGTGCCAGCAGTTTTCGGACTAGCCGTCCTGAGCAGTTCTTC. The encoded protein is CASSFRTSRPEQFF.

This clonotype was recorded a few times. This sequence joins TRBV20-1 and TRBJ2-3, with D possibly matching TRBD2 (6 bases). The germline V and J ends were trimmed by 6 bases and 0 bases, with 13 bases remaining between them. In germline, CDR1 is DFQATT, CDR2 SNEGSKA (reference sequence). The CDR3 length is 14 residues. In nucleotides, the CDR3 is TGCAGTGCCAAATCCGGGACTAGCACAGATACGCAGTATTTT. This codes for CSAKSGTSTDTQYF.

The chain has TRBV5-5 and TRBJ2-1; the D call may be TRBD1 or TRBD2 (5 bases each). CDR3 length: 18 amino acids. Germline V gene data show CDR1 as SGHKS and CDR2 as YYEKEE (reference sequence). V lost 5 bases to trimming and J lost 0 bases, with 21 bases between them. The chain's CDR3 is CASRWGGPTVSSYNEQFF. The CDR3 bases are TGTGCCAGCAGGTGGGGCGGGCCGACCGTAAGCTCCTACAATGAGCAGTTCTTC.

Written as DNA, the CDR3 is TGCAGTGCCAAGACAGGGGGCATAACTGAAGCTTTCTTT. This translates into CSAKTGGITEAFF. J is TRBJ1-1 and V is TRBV20-1; 10 bases align to TRBD1. This CDR3 spans 13 amino acids. The ends lost 6 bases at V and 5 bases at J; junction bases unmatched: 6. Germline V gives CDR1 DFQATT, CDR2 SNEGSKA (reference sequence).

Turning to this clonotype: This clone may be a read error of a much larger clone one base away. The genes are TRBV20-1 and TRBJ2-7; 11 bases line up with TRBD2. The CDR3 spans 15 residues. Germline lookup yields CDR1 DFQATT and CDR2 SNEGSKA (reference sequence). V was pared by 8 bases and J by 7 bases, with 16 bases of the junction left unmatched. The CDR3 nucleotides are TGCAGTACGACCCAGGGACTAGCGGCCGGGGGTGAGCAGTACTTC. Amino acids: CSTTQGLAAGGEQYF.

V is TRBV20-1 and J is TRBJ2-3; 9 bases map to TRBD2. Germline loops: CDR1 DFQATT, CDR2 SNEGSKA (reference sequence). There are 15 residues in the CDR3. CDR3 DNA sequence: TGCAGAGGTATAGGAGGCGGGAGGGCCTCAGATACGCAGTATTTT. Encoded protein: CRGIGGGRASDTQYF.

This clonotype was picked up a small number of times. Written as DNA, the CDR3 is TGTGCCAGCAGCTTATCGCAGGGCTACGAGCAGTACTTC. Translation gives CASSLSQGYEQYF. The chain couples TRBV5-4 to TRBJ2-7; TRBD1 is a possible D gene (5 bases). The CDR3 extends over 13 amino acids. The V end lost 2 bases, the J end lost 3 bases, and 9 bases lay between the germline ends. Germline CDR1 and CDR2: SGHNT and YYREEE (reference sequence).

This clonotype came up a few times. V gene TRBV6-5 combines with J gene TRBJ2-2; possibly TRBD1 for D (5 bases). CDR1 is MNHEY, CDR2 SVGAGI, per germline. The CDR3 has 16 amino acids. The ends were cut back, 8 bases at V and 0 bases at J, with 16 bases in the middle. Written as DNA, the CDR3 is TGTGCCAGCGAGTTGAGGACACCTTCGAACACCGGGGAGCTGTTTTTT. It translates to CASELRTPSNTGELFF.

In the case of this clonotype: With a much larger clone just one base away, this may be a read error. V is TRBV5-1 and J is TRBJ2-3; no definite D call. Trimming left V 0 bases short and J 3 bases short, with 8 bases between. Germline V gene data show CDR1 as SGHRS and CDR2 as YFSETQ. This CDR3 contains 14 residues. In DNA, the CDR3 is TGCGCCAGCAGCTTGGGGGCTGCGACAGATACGCAGTATTTT. This translates into CASSLGAATDTQYF.

The J gene is TRBJ1-1, the V gene TRBV7-9; D not resolved. The CDR3 contains 13 residues. V lost 2 bases to trimming and J lost 1 base, with 5 bases between them. The germline V gene encodes CDR1 SEHNR and CDR2 FQNEAQ (reference sequence). The CDR3 loop reads CASSLSRNTEAFF. CDR3 coding DNA: TGTGCCAGCAGCTTATCTCGGAACACTGAAGCTTTCTTT. Complete variable domain (other parts from reference TRBV7-9 and TRBJ1-1): DTGVSQNPRHKITKRGQNVTFRCDPISEHNRLYWYRQTLGQGPEFLTYFQNEAQLEKSRLLSDRFSAERPKGSFSTLEIQRTEQGDSAMYLCASSLSRNTEAFFGQGTRLTVV.

This clonotype was recorded many times. The chain uses TRBV7-2 and TRBJ2-7; D not resolved. Germline CDR1 is SGHTA and CDR2 is FQGNSA. V dropped 4 bases and J dropped 0 bases, with 4 bases sitting between them. CDR3 size: 12 residues. CDR3 bases: TGTGCCAGCAGCTCGAACTCCTACGAGCAGTACTTC. This codes for CASSSNSYEQYF.

This clonotype was observed a few times. The germline gene is not matched at one end of the junction; a read error may be the cause. The V and J genes are TRBV12-3 or TRBV12-4 and TRBJ2-4; D may match TRBD1 or TRBD2 (5 bases each). The CDR3 is 12 amino acids. The CDR3 is CASSLLGERRTF. The DNA of the CDR3 is TGTGCCAGCAGTCTTCTGGGGGAGCGACGGACCTTC.

This clonotype was seen only a few times. The chain carries TRBV3-1 and TRBJ2-5; D remains ambiguous. Germline V lookup: CDR1 LGHDT, CDR2 YNNKEL (reference sequence). Trimming cost V 1 base and J 1 base, with 7 bases left between them. The CDR3 spans 14 residues. CDR3 nucleotide sequence: TGTGCCAGCAGCCAAGCCCTCCGCCAAGAGACCCAGTACTTC. It specifies CASSQALRQETQYF.

This clonotype turned up a few times. This rearrangement joins TRBV18 to TRBJ1-5; D is ambiguous. V was trimmed by 5 bases and J by 3 bases, leaving 11 bases between them. This CDR3 is 14 amino acids long. Germline CDR1 KGHSH, CDR2 LQKENI. The CDR3 here is CASSAIKINQPQHF. CDR3 in DNA: TGTGCCAGCTCAGCGATCAAGATCAATCAGCCCCAGCATTTT.